These 30 T cell receptor beta chains originate from one sample sequenced in a study of identical twins. A single record per CDR3 protein comes from TCRdb applying MiXCR to the 5' RACE reads. The sample includes 250,000 to 350,000 distinct CDR3 sequences, roughly 8.6% seen only once; the top ten take around 2.1%. The sample was also linked to a second study, of yellow fever vaccine responses in identical twins.

Sequenced sample: memory (CD45RO+) T cells sorted from blood. These TCRs come from a woman under 30 in good health.

This clonotype was seen ten or more times. V is TRBV15 and J is TRBJ2-7, with 8 nucleotides matching TRBD2. The germline gives CDR1 LNHNV, CDR2 YYDKDF (reference sequence). This CDR3 contains 17 residues. The junction had 14 bases not matched to a gene; V was cut back by 1 base and J by 6 bases. The CDR3 here is CATSRASSSGLRSEQYF. DNA of the CDR3: TGTGCCACCAGCAGAGCTTCCTCTAGCGGGCTTCGCTCCGAGCAGTACTTC. Using reference TRBV15 and TRBJ2-7 for the parts outside the CDR3, the full variable domain is DAMVIQNPRYQVTQFGKPVTLSCSQTLNHNVMYWYQQKSSQAPKLLFHYYDKDFNNEADTPDNFQSRRPNTSFCFLDIRSPGLGDTAMYLCATSRASSSGLRSEQYFGPGTRLTVT.

This clonotype was picked up many times. The chain joins TRBV12-3 or TRBV12-4 to TRBJ2-1; TRBD1 matches at 9 bases. Trimming cost V 6 bases and J 6 bases; bases outside gene matches: 9. The CDR3 covers 15 residues. CDR3 loop: CASRFGTGILNEQFF. CDR3 nucleotides: TGTGCCAGCAGGTTCGGGACAGGGATTCTCAATGAGCAGTTCTTC.

Here the CDR3 reads CASSAGEGTGELFF. CDR3 bases: TGTGCCAGCAGTGCAGGGGAGGGAACCGGGGAGCTGTTTTTT. The V call is TRBV6-4, the J call TRBJ2-2; weak D call: TRBD2 (7 bases). The CDR3 runs to 14 residues. Looked up from germline, CDR1 is MRHNA and CDR2 is SNTAGT. The germline V and J ends were trimmed by 4 bases and 5 bases, with 11 bases remaining between them.

This clonotype was observed many times. This chain joins TRBV12-3 or TRBV12-4 and TRBJ1-2; D may be TRBD1 (6 bases). V shed 3 bases and J shed 7 bases, with 9 bases lying between them. This CDR3 comprises 12 residues. CDR3 DNA: TGTGCCAGCAGTTTTGGGGGCAGTGGCTACACCTTC. Its protein product is CASSFGGSGYTF.

In this sample, this clonotype turned up a few times. The V call is TRBV24-1, the J call TRBJ2-5, with D possibly called TRBD1 or TRBD2 (6 bases each). There are 17 residues in the CDR3. Per the germline V gene, CDR1 is KGHDR and CDR2 is SFDVKD. Trimming left V 3 bases short and J 2 bases short, with 18 bases between. The DNA of the CDR3 is TGTGCCACCAGTGATCGAGGGGGGACGGGGGCGCAAGAGACCCAGTACTTC. It codes for CATSDRGGTGAQETQYF.

This sequence joins TRBV2 and TRBJ2-5, with 9 bases that match TRBD2. The germline CDR1 and CDR2 sequences are SNHLY and FYNNEI. This CDR3 region has 16 residues. V lost 6 bases, J lost 2 bases, and 10 bases stayed unmatched. The CDR3: CASRSSGTSRQETQYF. CDR3 DNA: TGTGCCAGCAGATCATCCGGGACTAGCCGGCAAGAGACCCAGTACTTC.

This clonotype was found many times. This chain joins TRBV5-5 and TRBJ1-1; D remains unclear. The V gene lost 2 bases and the J gene lost 3 bases, with 14 bases spanning the gap. This CDR3 has 15 residues. Germline values: CDR1 SGHKS, CDR2 YYEKEE (reference sequence). The CDR3 protein is CASSLVPTRDTEAFF. As DNA, the CDR3 is TGTGCCAGCAGCTTAGTCCCTACTCGGGACACTGAAGCTTTCTTT.

This clonotype was detected a few times. The chain joins TRBV27 to TRBJ1-3; TRBD1 might be the D (6 bases). The CDR3 loop spans 14 amino acids. Trimming shortened V by 6 bases and J by 0 bases, and 9 bases separated the two germline ends. Per germline, CDR1 MNHEY and CDR2 SMNVEV (reference sequence). The CDR3 region is CASRGQISGNTIYF. The CDR3 DNA is TGTGCCAGCAGAGGACAGATCTCTGGAAACACCATATATTTT.

There are a few counts of this clonotype. The rearrangement links TRBV29-1 to TRBJ1-5; perhaps TRBD1 as D (5 bases). The CDR3 has 12 amino acids. CDR1 and CDR2 from the germline V gene are SQVTM and ANQGSEA. V lost 4 bases to trimming and J lost 8 bases, with 12 bases between them. The CDR3 is CSVGGAGEPQHF. The CDR3 DNA reads as TGCAGCGTTGGTGGGGCCGGGGAGCCCCAGCATTTT.

This clonotype turned up a few times. V usage is TRBV20-1 and J usage is TRBJ1-5; 8 bases fit TRBD1. The germline gives CDR1 DFQATT, CDR2 SNEGSKA (reference sequence). V shed 0 bases and J 2 bases; nucleotides not matched to a gene: 3. This CDR3 region has 15 residues. CDR3 sequence: CSARDHRGGNQPQHF. CDR3 bases: TGCAGTGCTAGAGACCACAGGGGGGGCAATCAGCCCCAGCATTTT.

The chain recombines TRBV20-1 with TRBJ2-7; D is unresolved. Between the trimmed V and J ends, which lost 0 bases and 0 bases, there was a span of 9 bases. The germline V gene encodes CDR1 DFQATT and CDR2 SNEGSKA (reference sequence). CDR3 length equals 14 residues. CDR3 DNA: TGCAGTGCTAGAGATACGGGCCTCTCCTACGAGCAGTACTTC. Amino acid sequence: CSARDTGLSYEQYF.

V usage is TRBV14 and J usage is TRBJ1-2, with a weak D call TRBD1 (5 bases). Germline CDR1 reads SGHDN; CDR2 reads FVKESK. Trimming removed 4 bases at V and 8 bases at J, with 11 bases between. The CDR3 runs to 12 residues. The chain's CDR3 is CASSLGGTGYTF. The CDR3 DNA follows: TGTGCCAGCAGCCTGGGGGGGACCGGCTACACCTTC.

This clonotype was counted between two and nine times. The chain links TRBV20-1 to TRBJ2-3; no clear D gene. CDR3 length: 14 residues. The ends were cut back, 0 bases at V and 4 bases at J, with 11 bases in the middle. Germline CDR1 and CDR2: DFQATT and SNEGSKA (reference sequence). The DNA of the CDR3 is TGCAGTGCTAGAGATCTAGGACGCGCAGATACGCAGTATTTT. It codes for CSARDLGRADTQYF.

This clonotype turned up a few times. This rearrangement joins TRBV4-1 to TRBJ1-5, with TRBD1 as a possible D gene (6 bases). The germline V gene encodes CDR1 MGHRA and CDR2 YSYEKL. There are 17 residues in the CDR3. Trimming removed 4 bases from V and 3 bases from J, with 19 bases in between. The CDR3 is CASSPAFLQGPNQPQHF. The CDR3 DNA reads as TGCGCCAGCAGCCCAGCCTTTTTACAGGGCCCCAATCAGCCCCAGCATTTT.

The rearrangement links TRBV5-1 to TRBJ2-1; TRBD1 is a possible D gene (5 bases). V was cut by 4 bases and J by 6 bases, with 11 bases left in between. Germline V gene sequence: CDR1 SGHRS, CDR2 YFSETQ. The CDR3 loop spans 13 amino acids. Here the CDR3 reads CASSATRGNEQFF. CDR3 nucleotides: TGCGCCAGCAGCGCAACAAGGGGCAATGAGCAGTTCTTC.

The chain links TRBV6-5 to TRBJ2-1; 11 positions match TRBD2. The CDR3 is made up of 17 amino acids. V lost 3 bases and J lost 3; bases outside the gene matches: 7. The V gene's germline CDR1 is MNHEY and CDR2 SVGAGI. The CDR3 sequence: CASSYPPTSGDYNEQFF. In DNA, the CDR3 is TGTGCCAGCAGTTATCCACCGACTAGCGGGGACTACAATGAGCAGTTCTTC.

The chain carries TRBV19 and TRBJ1-2; 9 bases are a match to TRBD1. Germline V lookup: CDR1 LNHDA, CDR2 SQIVND (reference sequence). The CDR3 runs 15 residues. V was clipped by 8 bases and J by 10 bases; unmatched bases: 17. The CDR3 is CASCPWTGERKDYTF. The CDR3 DNA follows: TGTGCCAGTTGCCCTTGGACAGGGGAGAGAAAGGACTACACCTTC.

This clonotype was observed many times. The V and J genes are TRBV12-3 or TRBV12-4 and TRBJ1-1, with D hard to call. CDR3 length: 13 residues. The germline V and J ends were trimmed by 3 bases and 8 bases, with 13 bases remaining between them. The CDR3 coding sequence is TGTGCCAGCAGTTTTGGGGTGGGCCAAGAAGCTTTCTTT. Encoded protein: CASSFGVGQEAFF.

This sequence joins TRBV20-1 and TRBJ1-6; D not certain. V was trimmed by 0 bases and J by 8 bases, leaving 14 bases between them. The CDR3 loop spans 15 amino acids. Per germline, CDR1 DFQATT and CDR2 SNEGSKA (reference sequence). CDR3 protein: CSARDFGGFDSPLHF. The CDR3, as DNA: TGCAGTGCTAGAGATTTTGGCGGTTTCGATTCACCCCTCCACTTT.

This clonotype was detected only a few times. This rearrangement joins TRBV2 to TRBJ2-1; 7 bases align to TRBD1. The CDR3 is 15 amino acids. Germline V CDR1 and CDR2: SNHLY, FYNNEI. V was clipped by 3 bases and J by 6 bases; unmatched bases: 8. CDR3 sequence: CASSDPRQGVNEQFF. The CDR3, as DNA: TGTGCCAGCAGTGATCCGCGACAGGGTGTCAATGAGCAGTTCTTC.

The V and J genes are TRBV18 and TRBJ2-7; possible D gene TRBD1, 6 bases. CDR1 is KGHSH, CDR2 LQKENI, per germline. This CDR3 has 14 residues. The V end was cut by 4 bases, the J end by 7 bases, with 17 bases between. CDR3 in DNA: TGTGCCAGCTCACAGGGGGACACCAGTCTGGAGCAGTACTTC. Amino acids: CASSQGDTSLEQYF.

The V call is TRBV14, the J call TRBJ2-6; TRBD2 matches at 8 bases. Losses at the gene ends were 2 bases for V and 4 bases for J; bases not matched to a gene: 4. Germline-derived CDR1 and CDR2 are SGHDN and FVKESK. The CDR3 loop spans 16 amino acids. CDR3 DNA sequence: TGTGCCAGCAGCCAACCAGGACTAGCCGGGGCCAACGTCCTGACTTTC. The encoded protein is CASSQPGLAGANVLTF. The whole variable domain, filled in from reference TRBV14 and TRBJ2-6, reads EAGVTQFPSHSVIEKGQTVTLRCDPISGHDNLYWYRRVMGKEIKFLLHFVKESKQDESGMPNNRFLAERTGGTYSTLKVQPAELEDSGVYFCASSQPGLAGANVLTFGAGSRLTVL.

This clonotype was counted between two and nine times. The chain combines TRBV6-1 with TRBJ2-3, with TRBD2 matching 8 bases. Germline V gene data show CDR1 as MNHNS and CDR2 as SASEGT. The V gene end was trimmed by 4 bases and the J gene end by 0 bases; junction bases not matched to a gene: 6. The CDR3 has 16 amino acids. CDR3 in amino acids: CASSVAGGGSTDTQYF. The CDR3 nucleotides are TGTGCCAGCAGTGTGGCGGGCGGGGGGAGCACAGATACGCAGTATTTT.

This chain joins TRBV21-1 and TRBJ2-7. TRBV21-1 is a known pseudogene. The CDR3 totals 16 residues. The CDR3 DNA sequence: TGTGCCAGCAGCAAAGTAGTGAAGTTCGATCCCTACGAGCAGTACTTC. As protein: CASSKVVKFDPYEQYF.

In this sample, this clonotype turned up a few times. J is TRBJ1-2 and V is TRBV7-9; possible D gene TRBD1, 5 bases. V lost 5 bases, J lost 8 bases, and 15 bases lay in between. This CDR3 has 13 amino acids. Germline CDR1 SEHNR, CDR2 FQNEAQ (reference sequence). Here the CDR3 reads CASSETSGIGYTF. DNA for the CDR3: TGTGCCAGCAGCGAGACTTCAGGGATCGGCTACACCTTC.

This clonotype was found many times. The rearrangement joins TRBV19 to TRBJ2-5, with 8 bases aligning to TRBD1. Germline V lookup: CDR1 LNHDA, CDR2 SQIVND (reference sequence). Trimming took 2 bases from V and 1 from J; bases not matched to a gene: 6. This CDR3 contains 16 residues. The CDR3 region is CASSISGRGLQETQYF. CDR3 nucleotide sequence: TGTGCCAGTAGTATAAGTGGCAGGGGGCTCCAAGAGACCCAGTACTTC. The whole variable domain, remainder taken from reference TRBV19 and TRBJ2-5, is DGGITQSPKYLFRKEGQNVTLSCEQNLNHDAMYWYRQDPGQGLRLIYYSQIVNDFQKGDIAEGYSVSREKKESFPLTVTSAQKNPTAFYLCASSISGRGLQETQYFGPGTRLLVL.

The rearrangement uses TRBV11-2 and TRBJ1-3; TRBD1 matches at 8 bases. The trim removed 4 bases at V and 3 bases at J, leaving 5 bases unmatched. The CDR3 runs to 15 residues. The germline CDR1 and CDR2 sequences are SGHAT and FQNNGV. The CDR3 region is CASSWTGRDGNTIYF. DNA for the CDR3: TGTGCCAGCAGCTGGACAGGGAGAGATGGAAACACCATATATTTT.

This clonotype has more than one count but fewer than ten. The rearrangement links TRBV20-1 to TRBJ1-2; 12 bases line up with TRBD1. The CDR3 sequence is 13 residues long. V shed 5 bases and J 4 bases; nucleotides not matched to a gene: 2. CDR1 and CDR2 (germline): DFQATT, SNEGSKA (reference sequence). The CDR3 sequence is CSAGTGGPYGYTF. The CDR3 nucleotides are TGCAGTGCTGGGACAGGGGGCCCCTATGGCTACACCTTC.

This clonotype was seen a few times. The J gene is TRBJ2-2, the V gene TRBV12-3 or TRBV12-4, with TRBD1 matching 11 bases. The CDR3 contains 15 residues. The V and J ends lost 4 bases and 3 bases, in that order; junction bases with no gene match: 1. CDR3 loop: CASSWGQGDTGELFF. In DNA form, the CDR3 reads TGTGCCAGCAGTTGGGGACAGGGGGACACCGGGGAGCTGTTTTTT.

Only a few counts were recorded for this clonotype. The CDR3 sequence: CASGRENYNEQFF. The CDR3 DNA reads as TGTGCCAGCGGGCGGGAGAACTACAATGAGCAGTTCTTC. The chain combines TRBV12-3 or TRBV12-4 with TRBJ2-1, with 7 bases that match TRBD2. V was pared by 8 bases and J by 3 bases, with 4 bases of the junction left unmatched. This CDR3 is built from 13 residues.